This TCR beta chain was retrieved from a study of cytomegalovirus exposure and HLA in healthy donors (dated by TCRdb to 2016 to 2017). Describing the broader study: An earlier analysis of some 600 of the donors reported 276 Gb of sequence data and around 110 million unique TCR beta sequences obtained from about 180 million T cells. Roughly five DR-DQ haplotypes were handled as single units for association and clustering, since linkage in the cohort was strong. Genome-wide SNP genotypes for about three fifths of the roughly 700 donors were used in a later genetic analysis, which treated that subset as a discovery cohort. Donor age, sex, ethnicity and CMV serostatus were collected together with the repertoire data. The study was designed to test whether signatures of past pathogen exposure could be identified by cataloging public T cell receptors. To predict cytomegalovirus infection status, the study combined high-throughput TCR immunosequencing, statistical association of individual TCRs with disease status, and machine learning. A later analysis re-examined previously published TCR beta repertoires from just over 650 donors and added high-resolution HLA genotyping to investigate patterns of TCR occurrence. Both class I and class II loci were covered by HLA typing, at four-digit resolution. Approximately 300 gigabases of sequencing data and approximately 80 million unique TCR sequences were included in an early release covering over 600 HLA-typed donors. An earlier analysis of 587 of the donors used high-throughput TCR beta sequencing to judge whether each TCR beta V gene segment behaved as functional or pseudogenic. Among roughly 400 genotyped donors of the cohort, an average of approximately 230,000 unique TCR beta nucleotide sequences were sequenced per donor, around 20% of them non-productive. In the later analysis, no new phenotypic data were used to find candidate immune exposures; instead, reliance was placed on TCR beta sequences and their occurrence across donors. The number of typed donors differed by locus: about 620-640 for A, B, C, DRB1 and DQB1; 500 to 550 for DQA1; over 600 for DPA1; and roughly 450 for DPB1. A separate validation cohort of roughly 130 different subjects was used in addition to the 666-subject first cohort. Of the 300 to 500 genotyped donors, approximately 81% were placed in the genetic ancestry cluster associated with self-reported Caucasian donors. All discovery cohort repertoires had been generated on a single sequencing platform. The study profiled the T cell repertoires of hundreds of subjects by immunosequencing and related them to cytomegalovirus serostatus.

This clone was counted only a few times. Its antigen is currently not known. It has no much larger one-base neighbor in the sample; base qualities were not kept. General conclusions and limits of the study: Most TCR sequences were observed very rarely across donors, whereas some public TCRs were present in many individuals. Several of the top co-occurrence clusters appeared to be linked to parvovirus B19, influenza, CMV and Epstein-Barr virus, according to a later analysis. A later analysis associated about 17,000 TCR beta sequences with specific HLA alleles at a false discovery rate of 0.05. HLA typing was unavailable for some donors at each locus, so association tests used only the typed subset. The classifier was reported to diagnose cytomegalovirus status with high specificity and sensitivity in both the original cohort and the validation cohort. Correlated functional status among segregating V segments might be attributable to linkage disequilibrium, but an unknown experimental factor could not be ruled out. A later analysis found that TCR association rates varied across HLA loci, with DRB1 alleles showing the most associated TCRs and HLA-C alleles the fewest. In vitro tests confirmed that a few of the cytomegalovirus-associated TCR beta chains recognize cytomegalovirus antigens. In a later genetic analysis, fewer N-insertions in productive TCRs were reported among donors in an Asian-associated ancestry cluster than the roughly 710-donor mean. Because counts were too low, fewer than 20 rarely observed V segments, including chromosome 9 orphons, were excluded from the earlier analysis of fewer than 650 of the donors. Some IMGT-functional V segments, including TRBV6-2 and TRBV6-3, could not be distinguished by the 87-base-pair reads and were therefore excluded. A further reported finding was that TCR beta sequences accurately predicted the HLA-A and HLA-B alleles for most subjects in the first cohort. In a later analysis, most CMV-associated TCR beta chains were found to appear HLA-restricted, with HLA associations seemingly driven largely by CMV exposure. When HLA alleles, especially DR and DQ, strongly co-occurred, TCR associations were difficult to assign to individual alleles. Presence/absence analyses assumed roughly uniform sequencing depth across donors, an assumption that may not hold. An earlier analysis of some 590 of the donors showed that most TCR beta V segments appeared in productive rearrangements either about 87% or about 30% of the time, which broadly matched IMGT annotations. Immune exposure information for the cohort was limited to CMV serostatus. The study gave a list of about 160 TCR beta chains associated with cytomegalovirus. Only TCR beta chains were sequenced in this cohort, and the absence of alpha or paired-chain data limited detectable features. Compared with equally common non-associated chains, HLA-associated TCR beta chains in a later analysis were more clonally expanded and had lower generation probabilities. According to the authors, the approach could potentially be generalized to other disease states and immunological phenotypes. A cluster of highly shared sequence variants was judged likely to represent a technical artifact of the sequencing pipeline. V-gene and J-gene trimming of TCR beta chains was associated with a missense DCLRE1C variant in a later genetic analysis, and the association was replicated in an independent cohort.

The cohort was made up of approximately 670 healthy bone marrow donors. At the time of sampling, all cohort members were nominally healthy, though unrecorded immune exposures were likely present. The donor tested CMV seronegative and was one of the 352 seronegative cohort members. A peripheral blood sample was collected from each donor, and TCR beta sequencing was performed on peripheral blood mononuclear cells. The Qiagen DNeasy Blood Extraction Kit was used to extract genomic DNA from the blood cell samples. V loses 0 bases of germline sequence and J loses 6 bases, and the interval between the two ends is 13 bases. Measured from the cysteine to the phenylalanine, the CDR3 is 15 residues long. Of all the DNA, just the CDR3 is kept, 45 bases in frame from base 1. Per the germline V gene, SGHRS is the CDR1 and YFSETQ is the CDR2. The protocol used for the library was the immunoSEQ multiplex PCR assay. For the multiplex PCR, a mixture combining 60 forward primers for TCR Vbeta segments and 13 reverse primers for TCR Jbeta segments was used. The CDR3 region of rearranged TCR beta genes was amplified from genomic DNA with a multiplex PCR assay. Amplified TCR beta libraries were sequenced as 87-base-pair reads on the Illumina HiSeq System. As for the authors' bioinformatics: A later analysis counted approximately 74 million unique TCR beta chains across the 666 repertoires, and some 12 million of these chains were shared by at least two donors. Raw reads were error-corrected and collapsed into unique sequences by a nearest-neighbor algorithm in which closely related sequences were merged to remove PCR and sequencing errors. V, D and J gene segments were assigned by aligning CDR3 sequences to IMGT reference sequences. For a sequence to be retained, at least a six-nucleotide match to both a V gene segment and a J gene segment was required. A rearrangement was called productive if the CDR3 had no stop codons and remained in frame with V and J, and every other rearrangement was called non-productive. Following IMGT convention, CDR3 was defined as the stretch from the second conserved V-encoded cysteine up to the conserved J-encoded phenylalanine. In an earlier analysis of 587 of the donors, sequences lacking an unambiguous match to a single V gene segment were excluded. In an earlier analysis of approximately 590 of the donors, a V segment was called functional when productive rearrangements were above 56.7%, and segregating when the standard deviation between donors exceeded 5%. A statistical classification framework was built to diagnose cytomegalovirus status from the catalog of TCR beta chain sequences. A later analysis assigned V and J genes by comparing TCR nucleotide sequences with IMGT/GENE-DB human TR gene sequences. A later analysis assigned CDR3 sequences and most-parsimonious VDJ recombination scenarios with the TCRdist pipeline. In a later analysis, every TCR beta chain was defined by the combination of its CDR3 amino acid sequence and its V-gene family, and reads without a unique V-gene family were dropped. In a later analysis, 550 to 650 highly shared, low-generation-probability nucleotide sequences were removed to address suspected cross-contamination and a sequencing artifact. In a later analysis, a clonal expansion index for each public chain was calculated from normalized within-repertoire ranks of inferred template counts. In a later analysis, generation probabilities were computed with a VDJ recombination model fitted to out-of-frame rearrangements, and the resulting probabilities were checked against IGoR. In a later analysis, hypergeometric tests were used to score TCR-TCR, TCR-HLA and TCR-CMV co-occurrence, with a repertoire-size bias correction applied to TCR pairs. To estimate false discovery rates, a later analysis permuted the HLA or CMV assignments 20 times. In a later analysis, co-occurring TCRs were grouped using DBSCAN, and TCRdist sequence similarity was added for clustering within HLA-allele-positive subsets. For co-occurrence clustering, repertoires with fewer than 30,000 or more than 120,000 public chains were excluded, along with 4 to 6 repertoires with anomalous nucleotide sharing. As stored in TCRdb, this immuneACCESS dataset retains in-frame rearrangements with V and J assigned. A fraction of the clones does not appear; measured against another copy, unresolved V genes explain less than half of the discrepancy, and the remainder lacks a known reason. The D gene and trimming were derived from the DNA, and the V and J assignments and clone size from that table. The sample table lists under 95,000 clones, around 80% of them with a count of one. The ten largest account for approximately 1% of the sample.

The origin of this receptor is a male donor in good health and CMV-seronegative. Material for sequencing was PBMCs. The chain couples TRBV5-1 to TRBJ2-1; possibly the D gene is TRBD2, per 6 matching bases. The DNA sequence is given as TGCGCCAGCAGCTTGGCCGGGGGTCGAAGCAATGAGCAGTTCTTC. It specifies CASSLAGGRSNEQFF.